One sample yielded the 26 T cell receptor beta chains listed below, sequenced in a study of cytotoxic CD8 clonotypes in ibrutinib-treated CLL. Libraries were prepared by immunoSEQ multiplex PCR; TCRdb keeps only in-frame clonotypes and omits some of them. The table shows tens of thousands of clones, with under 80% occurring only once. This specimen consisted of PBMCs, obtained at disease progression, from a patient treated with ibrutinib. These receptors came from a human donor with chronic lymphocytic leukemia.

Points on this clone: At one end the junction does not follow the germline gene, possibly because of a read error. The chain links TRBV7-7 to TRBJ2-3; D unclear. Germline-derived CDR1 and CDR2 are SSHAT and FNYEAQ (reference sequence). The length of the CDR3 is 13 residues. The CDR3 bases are TGTGCTAGCAGCTTAGACCAATTGGATACGCAGTATTTT. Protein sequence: CASSLDQLDTQYF. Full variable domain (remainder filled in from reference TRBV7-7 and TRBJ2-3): GAGVSQSPRYKVTKRGQDVTLRCDPISSHATLYWYQQALGQGPEFLTYFNYEAQPDKSGLPSDRFSAERPEGSISTLTIQRTEQRDSAMYRCASSLDQLDTQYFGPGTRLTVL.

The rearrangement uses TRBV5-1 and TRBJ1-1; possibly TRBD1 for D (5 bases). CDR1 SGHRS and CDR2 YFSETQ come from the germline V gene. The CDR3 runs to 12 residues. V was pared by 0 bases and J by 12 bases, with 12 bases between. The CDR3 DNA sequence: TGCGCCAGCAGCTTGGAGGCAGGGAGGACTTTCTTT. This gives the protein CASSLEAGRTFF.

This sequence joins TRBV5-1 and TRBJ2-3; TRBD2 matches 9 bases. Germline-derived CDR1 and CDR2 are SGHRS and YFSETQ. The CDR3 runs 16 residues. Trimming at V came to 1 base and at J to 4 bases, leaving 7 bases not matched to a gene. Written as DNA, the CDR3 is TGCGCCAGCAGCTTGTTAGGTAGCGGGAGCGCAGATACGCAGTATTTT. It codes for CASSLLGSGSADTQYF. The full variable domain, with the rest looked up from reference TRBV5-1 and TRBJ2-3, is KAGVTQTPRYLIKTRGQQVTLSCSPISGHRSVSWYQQTPGQGLQFLFEYFSETQRNKGNFPGRFSGRQFSNSRSEMNVSTLELGDSALYLCASSLLGSGSADTQYFGPGTRLTVL.

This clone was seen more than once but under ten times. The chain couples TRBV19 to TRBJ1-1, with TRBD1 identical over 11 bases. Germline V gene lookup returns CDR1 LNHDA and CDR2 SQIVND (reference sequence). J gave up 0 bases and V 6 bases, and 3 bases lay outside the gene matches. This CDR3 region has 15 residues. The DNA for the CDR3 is TGTGCCAGTAGGGGACAGGGGGGCATGAACACTGAAGCTTTCTTT. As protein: CASRGQGGMNTEAFF.

The chain's CDR3 is CASSEAGEDTQYF. The CDR3 DNA sequence: TGTGCCAGCAGTGAGGCGGGGGAAGATACGCAGTATTTT. This sequence joins TRBV2 and TRBJ2-3, with TRBD2 matching 7 bases. From germline, CDR1 is SNHLY and CDR2 FYNNEI. The CDR3 consists of 13 residues. J lost 5 bases, V lost 3 bases, and 2 bases had no gene match. The complete variable domain, with remaining parts taken from reference TRBV2 and TRBJ2-3, reads EPEVTQTPSHQVTQMGQEVILRCVPISNHLYFYWYRQILGQKVEFLVSFYNNEISEKSEIFDDQFSVERPDGSNFTLKIRSTKLEDSAMYFCASSEAGEDTQYFGPGTRLTVL.

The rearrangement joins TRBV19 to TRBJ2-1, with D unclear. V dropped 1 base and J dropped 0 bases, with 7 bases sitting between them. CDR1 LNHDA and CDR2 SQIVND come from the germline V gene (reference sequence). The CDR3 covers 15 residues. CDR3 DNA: TGTGCCAGTAGTATAGTCTTGGACTCCTACAATGAGCAGTTCTTC. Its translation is CASSIVLDSYNEQFF.

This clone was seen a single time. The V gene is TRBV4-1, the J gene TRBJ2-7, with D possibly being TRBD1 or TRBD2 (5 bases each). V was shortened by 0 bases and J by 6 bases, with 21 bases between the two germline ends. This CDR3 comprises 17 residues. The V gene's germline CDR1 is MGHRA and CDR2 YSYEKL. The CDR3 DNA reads TGCGCCAGCAGCCAAGATAGCGTCAGGGACCGGAAGGCCGAGCAGTACTTC. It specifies CASSQDSVRDRKAEQYF.

The chain's CDR3 is CASSPPGLGGYTF. In DNA, the CDR3 is TGTGCCAGCAGCCCCCCGGGACTGGGTGGCTACACCTTC. The J gene is TRBJ1-2, the V gene TRBV7-9; D might be TRBD1 (5 bases). The germline V gene has CDR1 SEHNR and CDR2 FQNEAQ (reference sequence). The CDR3 sequence is 13 residues long. Trimming shortened V by 5 bases and J by 7 bases, and 14 bases separated the two germline ends.

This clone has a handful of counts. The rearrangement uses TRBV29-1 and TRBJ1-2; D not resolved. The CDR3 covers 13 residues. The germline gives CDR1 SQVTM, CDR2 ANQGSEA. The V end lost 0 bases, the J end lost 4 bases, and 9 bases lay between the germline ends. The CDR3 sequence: CSVEEGRAYGYTF. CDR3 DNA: TGCAGCGTTGAAGAAGGACGGGCCTATGGCTACACCTTC.

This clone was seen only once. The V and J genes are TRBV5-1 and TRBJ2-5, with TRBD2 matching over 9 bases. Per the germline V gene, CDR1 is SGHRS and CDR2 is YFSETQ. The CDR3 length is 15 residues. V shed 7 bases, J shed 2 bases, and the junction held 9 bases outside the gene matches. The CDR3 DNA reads TGCGCCAGCTCGAGGACTAGCGCCCTACAAGAGACCCAGTACTTC. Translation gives CASSRTSALQETQYF.

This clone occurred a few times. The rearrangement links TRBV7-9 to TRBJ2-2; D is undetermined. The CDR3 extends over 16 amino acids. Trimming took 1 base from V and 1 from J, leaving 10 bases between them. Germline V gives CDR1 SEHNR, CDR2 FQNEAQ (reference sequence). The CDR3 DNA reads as TGTGCCAGCAGCTTAGTAGGTTCCCTGAACACCGGGGAGCTGTTTTTT. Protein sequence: CASSLVGSLNTGELFF.

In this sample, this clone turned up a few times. CDR3: CASSQTGTGNQPQHF. The CDR3 DNA follows: TGTGCCAGCAGCCAAACAGGGACAGGGAATCAGCCCCAGCATTTT. The chain carries TRBV4-2 and TRBJ1-5, with TRBD1 identical over 9 bases. V trimming: 2 bases; J trimming: 4 bases; junction bases outside the gene matches: 3. This CDR3 has 15 residues. Germline CDR1 reads LGHNA; CDR2 reads YNFKEQ.

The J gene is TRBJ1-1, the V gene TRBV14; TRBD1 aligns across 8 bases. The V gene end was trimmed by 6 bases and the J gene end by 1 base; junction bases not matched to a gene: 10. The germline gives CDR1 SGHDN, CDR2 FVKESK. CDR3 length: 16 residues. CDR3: CASRPVPGGSNTEAFF. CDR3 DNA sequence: TGTGCCAGCAGACCCGTCCCAGGGGGCTCGAACACTGAAGCTTTCTTT. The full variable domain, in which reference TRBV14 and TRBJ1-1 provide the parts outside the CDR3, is EAGVTQFPSHSVIEKGQTVTLRCDPISGHDNLYWYRRVMGKEIKFLLHFVKESKQDESGMPNNRFLAERTGGTYSTLKVQPAELEDSGVYFCASRPVPGGSNTEAFFGQGTRLTVV.

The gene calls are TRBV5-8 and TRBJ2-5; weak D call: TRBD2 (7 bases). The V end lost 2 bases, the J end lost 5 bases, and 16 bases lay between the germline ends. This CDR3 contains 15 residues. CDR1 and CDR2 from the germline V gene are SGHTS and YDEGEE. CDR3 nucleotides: TGTGCCAGCAGCTTCGGTGGGGGGGCTCGGGAGACCCAGTACTTC. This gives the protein CASSFGGGARETQYF. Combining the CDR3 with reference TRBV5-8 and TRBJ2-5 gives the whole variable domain EAGVTQSPTHLIKTRGQQATLRCSPISGHTSVYWYQQALGLGLQFLLWYDEGEERNRGNFPPRFSGRQFPNYSSELNVNALELEDSALYLCASSFGGGARETQYFGPGTRLLVL.

The CDR3 sequence is CASSLQREGSTDTQYF. CDR3 DNA: TGTGCCAGCAGCCTGCAGCGGGAGGGTAGCACAGATACGCAGTATTTT. The chain couples TRBV7-6 to TRBJ2-3, with 10 bases identical to TRBD2. This CDR3 has 16 residues. V lost 5 bases, J lost 0 bases, and 5 bases stayed unmatched. Germline V lookup: CDR1 SGHVS, CDR2 FNYEAQ.

CDR3 residues: CASSVGAALTNEKLFF. The CDR3 DNA sequence: TGTGCCAGCAGCGTAGGAGCTGCGCTGACTAATGAAAAACTGTTTTTT. The chain uses TRBV9 and TRBJ1-4; D remains ambiguous. Germline V gives CDR1 SGDLS, CDR2 YYNGEE. There are 16 residues in the CDR3. Between the trimmed V and J ends, which lost 0 bases and 2 bases, there was a span of 11 bases.

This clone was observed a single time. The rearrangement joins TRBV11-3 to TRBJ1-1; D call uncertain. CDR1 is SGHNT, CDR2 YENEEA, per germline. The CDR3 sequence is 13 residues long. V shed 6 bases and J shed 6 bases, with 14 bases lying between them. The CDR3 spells CASSFDPSSEAFF. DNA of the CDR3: TGTGCCAGCAGTTTCGACCCATCCTCTGAAGCTTTCTTT.

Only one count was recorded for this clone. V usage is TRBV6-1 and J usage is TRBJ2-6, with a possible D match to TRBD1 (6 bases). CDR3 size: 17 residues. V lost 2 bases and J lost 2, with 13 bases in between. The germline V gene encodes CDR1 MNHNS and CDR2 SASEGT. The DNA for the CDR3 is TGTGCCAGCAGTGAACTGGCAGGGGCAACTGGGGCCAACGTCCTGACTTTC. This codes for CASSELAGATGANVLTF.

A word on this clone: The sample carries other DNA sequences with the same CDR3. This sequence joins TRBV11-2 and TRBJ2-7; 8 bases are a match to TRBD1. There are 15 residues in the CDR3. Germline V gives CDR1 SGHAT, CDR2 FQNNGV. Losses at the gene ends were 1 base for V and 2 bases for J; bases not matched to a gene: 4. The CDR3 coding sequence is TGTGCCAGCAGCTTAGTCAGGGGGCCGACCTACGAGCAGTACTTC. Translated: CASSLVRGPTYEQYF.

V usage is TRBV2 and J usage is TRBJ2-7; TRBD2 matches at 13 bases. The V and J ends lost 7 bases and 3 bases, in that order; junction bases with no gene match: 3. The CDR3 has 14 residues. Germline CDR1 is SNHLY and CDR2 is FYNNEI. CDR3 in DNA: TGTGCCAGCATTAGGACTAGCGGGAGCTACGAGCAGTACTTC. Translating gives CASIRTSGSYEQYF.

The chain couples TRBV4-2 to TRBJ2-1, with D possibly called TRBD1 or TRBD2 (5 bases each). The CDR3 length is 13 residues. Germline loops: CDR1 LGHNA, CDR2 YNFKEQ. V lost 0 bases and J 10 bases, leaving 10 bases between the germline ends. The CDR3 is CASSQDPGTEQFF. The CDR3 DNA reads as TGTGCCAGCAGCCAAGATCCCGGGACCGAGCAGTTCTTC.

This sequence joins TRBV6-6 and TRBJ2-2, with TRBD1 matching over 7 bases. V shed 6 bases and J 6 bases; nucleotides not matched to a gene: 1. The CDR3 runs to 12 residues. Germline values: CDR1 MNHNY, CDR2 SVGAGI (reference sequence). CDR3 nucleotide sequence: TGTGCCAGCAGAACAGGGGCCGGGGAGCTGTTTTTT. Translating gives CASRTGAGELFF.

The CDR3 region has the DNA TGTGCCAGCATCTCCGAGGGGACAGGGCACACCGGGGAGCTGTTTTTT. It yields the protein CASISEGTGHTGELFF. The V gene is TRBV6-6, the J gene TRBJ2-2, with 9 bases that match TRBD1. V was pared by 7 bases and J by 3 bases, with 9 bases of the junction left unmatched. Germline V gene data show CDR1 as MNHNY and CDR2 as SVGAGI (reference sequence). The CDR3 length is 16 residues.

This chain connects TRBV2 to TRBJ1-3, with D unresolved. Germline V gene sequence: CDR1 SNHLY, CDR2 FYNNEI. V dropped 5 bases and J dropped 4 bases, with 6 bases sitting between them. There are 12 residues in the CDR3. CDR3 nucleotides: TGTGCCAGCAGTATGGGGGGAAACACCATATATTTT. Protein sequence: CASSMGGNTIYF.

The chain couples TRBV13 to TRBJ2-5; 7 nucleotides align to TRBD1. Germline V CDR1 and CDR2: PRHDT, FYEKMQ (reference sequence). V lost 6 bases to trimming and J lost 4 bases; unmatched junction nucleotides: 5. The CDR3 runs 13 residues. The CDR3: CASSQGGRETQYF. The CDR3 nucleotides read TGTGCCAGCAGTCAAGGGGGCAGAGAGACCCAGTACTTC.

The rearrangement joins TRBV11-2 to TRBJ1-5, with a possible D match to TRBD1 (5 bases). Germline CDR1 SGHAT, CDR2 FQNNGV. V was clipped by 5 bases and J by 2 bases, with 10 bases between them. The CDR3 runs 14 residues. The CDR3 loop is CASSGGTGNQPQHF. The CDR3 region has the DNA TGTGCCAGCAGCGGCGGGACGGGCAATCAGCCCCAGCATTTT.